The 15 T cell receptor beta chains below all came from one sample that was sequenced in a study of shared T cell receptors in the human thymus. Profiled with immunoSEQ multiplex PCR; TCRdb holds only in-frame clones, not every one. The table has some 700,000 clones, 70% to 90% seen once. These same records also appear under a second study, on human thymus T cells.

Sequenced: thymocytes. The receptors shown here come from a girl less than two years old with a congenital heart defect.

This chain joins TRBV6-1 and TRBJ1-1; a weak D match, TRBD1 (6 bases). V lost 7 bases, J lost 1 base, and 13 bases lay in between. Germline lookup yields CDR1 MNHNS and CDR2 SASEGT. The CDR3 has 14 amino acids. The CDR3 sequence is CASTPSGANTEAFF. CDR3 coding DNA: TGTGCCAGCACCCCCTCAGGGGCGAACACTGAAGCTTTCTTT.

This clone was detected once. CDR3 region: CASSHSGTGGYEQYF. The CDR3 coding sequence is TGTGCCAGCAGCCATTCCGGGACAGGGGGATATGAGCAGTACTTC. The chain is built from TRBV27 and TRBJ2-7; 11 bases match TRBD1. V lost 6 bases and J lost 7; bases outside the gene matches: 11. This CDR3 contains 15 residues. Germline V gene sequence: CDR1 MNHEY, CDR2 SMNVEV (reference sequence).

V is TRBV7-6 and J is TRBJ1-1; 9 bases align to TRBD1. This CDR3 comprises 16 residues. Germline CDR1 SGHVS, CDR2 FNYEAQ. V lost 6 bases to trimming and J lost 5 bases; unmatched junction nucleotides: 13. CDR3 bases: TGTGCCAGCAGACTCATCGCCGGGACAGGGCGTACTGAAGCTTTCTTT. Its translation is CASRLIAGTGRTEAFF.

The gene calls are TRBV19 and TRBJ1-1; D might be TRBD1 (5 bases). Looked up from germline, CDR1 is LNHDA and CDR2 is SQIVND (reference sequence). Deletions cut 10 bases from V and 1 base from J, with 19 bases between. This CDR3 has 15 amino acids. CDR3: CATFNWGPGNTEAFF. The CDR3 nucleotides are TGTGCCACCTTCAATTGGGGCCCCGGGAACACTGAAGCTTTCTTT.

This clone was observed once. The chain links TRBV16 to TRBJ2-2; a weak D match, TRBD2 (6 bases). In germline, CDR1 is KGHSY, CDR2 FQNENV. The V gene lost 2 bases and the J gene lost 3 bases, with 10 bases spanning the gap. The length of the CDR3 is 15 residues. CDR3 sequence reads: CASSQGGSDTGELFF. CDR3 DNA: TGTGCCAGCAGCCAAGGAGGGTCGGACACCGGGGAGCTGTTTTTT. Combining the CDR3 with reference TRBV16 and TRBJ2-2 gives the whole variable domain GEEVAQTPKHLVRGEGQKAKLYCAPIKGHSYVFWYQQVLKNEFKFLISFQNENVFDETGMPKERFSAKCLPNSPCSLEIQATKLEDSAVYFCASSQGGSDTGELFFGEGSRLTVL.

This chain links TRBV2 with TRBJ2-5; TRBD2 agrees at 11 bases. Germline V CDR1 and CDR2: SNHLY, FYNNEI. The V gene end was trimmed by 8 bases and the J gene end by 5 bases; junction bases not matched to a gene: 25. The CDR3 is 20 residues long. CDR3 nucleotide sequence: TGTGCCAGCCTCCCCACCCAACCCCACGATAGCGGGGGGGCCCTGGAGACCCAGTACTTC. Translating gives CASLPTQPHDSGGALETQYF.

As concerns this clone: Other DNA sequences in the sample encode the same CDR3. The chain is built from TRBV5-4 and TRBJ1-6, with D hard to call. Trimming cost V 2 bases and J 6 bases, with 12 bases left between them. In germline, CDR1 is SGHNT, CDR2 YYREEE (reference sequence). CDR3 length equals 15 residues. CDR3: CASSFAGRTNSPLHF. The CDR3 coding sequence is TGTGCCAGCAGCTTCGCGGGCAGGACTAATTCACCCCTCCACTTT.

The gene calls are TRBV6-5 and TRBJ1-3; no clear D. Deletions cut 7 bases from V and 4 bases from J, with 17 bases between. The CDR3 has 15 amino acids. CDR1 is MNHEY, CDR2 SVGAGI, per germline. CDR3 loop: CASTPIGESGNTIYF. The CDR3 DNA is TGTGCCAGCACCCCGATCGGGGAAAGCGGAAACACCATATATTTT.

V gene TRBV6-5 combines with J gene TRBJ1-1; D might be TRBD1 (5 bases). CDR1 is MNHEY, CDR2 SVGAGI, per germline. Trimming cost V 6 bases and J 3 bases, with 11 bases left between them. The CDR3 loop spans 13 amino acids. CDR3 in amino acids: CASRHDRHTEAFF. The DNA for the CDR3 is TGTGCCAGCAGACATGACAGACACACTGAAGCTTTCTTT.

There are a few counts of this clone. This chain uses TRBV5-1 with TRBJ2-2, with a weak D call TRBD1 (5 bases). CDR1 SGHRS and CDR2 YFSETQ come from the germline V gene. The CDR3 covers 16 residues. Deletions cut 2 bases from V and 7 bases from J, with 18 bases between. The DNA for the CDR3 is TGCGCCAGCAGCTTAGCCTCAGGGAAGGGTAACGGGGAGCTGTTTTTT. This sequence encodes CASSLASGKGNGELFF.

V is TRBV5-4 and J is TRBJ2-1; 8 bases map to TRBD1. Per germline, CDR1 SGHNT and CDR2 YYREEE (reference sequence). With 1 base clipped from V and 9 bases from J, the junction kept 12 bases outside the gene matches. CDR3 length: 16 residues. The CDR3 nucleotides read TGTGCCAGCAGCTTGAAGGGGCGCCAGGGGGCCGGTGAGCAGTTCTTC. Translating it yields CASSLKGRQGAGEQFF.

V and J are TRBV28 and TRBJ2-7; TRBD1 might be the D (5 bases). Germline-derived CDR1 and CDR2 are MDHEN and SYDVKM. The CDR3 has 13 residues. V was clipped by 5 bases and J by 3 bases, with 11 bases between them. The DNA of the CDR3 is TGTGCCAGCAGTACCGACAGCTACTACGAGCAGTACTTC. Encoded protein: CASSTDSYYEQYF.

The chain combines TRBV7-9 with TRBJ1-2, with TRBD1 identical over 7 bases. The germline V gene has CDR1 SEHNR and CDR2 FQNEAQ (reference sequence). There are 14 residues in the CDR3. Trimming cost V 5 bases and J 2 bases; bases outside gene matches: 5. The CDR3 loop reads CASSTYRGNYGYTF. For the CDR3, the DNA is TGTGCCAGCAGCACCTACAGGGGCAACTATGGCTACACCTTC.

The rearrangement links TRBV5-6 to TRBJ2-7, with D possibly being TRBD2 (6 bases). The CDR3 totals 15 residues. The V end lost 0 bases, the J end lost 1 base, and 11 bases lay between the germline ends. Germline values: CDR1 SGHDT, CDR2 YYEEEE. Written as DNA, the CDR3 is TGTGCCAGCAGCTTGGCCCCGGGGGAATCCTACGAGCAGTACTTC. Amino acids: CASSLAPGESYEQYF.

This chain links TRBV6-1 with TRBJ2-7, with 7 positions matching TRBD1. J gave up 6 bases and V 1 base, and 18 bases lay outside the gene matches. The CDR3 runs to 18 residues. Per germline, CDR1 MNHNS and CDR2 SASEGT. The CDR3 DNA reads TGTGCCAGCAGTGAAGGGCGTTTTCTTGGGGACAGCCAGGTCGAGCAGTACTTC. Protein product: CASSEGRFLGDSQVEQYF.